These 27 T cell receptor beta chains originate from one sample sequenced in a study of tumor-infiltrating lymphocytes in primary liver carcinoma. Making TCR beta cDNA involved approximately 510 ng total RNA and a constant-region primer. Sequencing libraries for TCR beta derived from three nested multiplex PCR rounds that used slightly modified ARM-PCR. Running ten to eleven cycles apiece, the first two PCR rounds relied on TRBV1-TRBV30 forward primers together with a C-beta reverse primer. MiXCR, run by TCRdb on the multiplex PCR reads, gives a single entry per CDR3 protein. Counted here are a few hundred thousand distinct CDR3 sequences, 50% to 75% occurring once; the ten biggest clones make up more than 15%. RNA isolated from unsorted whole blood supplied the blood RNA, with germline DNA also extracted. The sequenced sample was peripheral blood. Receptor source: a woman between 25 and 40 years old with primary liver carcinoma and hepatitis B virus infection.

Turning to this clonotype: A read error may account for a junction end that differs from germline. This chain links TRBV5-1 with TRBJ2-2; D is possibly TRBD2 (5 bases). Germline loops: CDR1 SGHRS, CDR2 YFSETQ. The CDR3 is 15 amino acids. The CDR3 DNA follows: TGCGCCAGCAACTTGAATAGCGCGAACACCGGGGAGCTGTTTTTT. Its translation is CASNLNSANTGELFF.

This clonotype was seen a handful of times. The V call is TRBV7-9, the J call TRBJ2-3; D perhaps matches TRBD1 (5 bases). The CDR3 runs to 14 residues. The V gene's germline CDR1 is SEHNR and CDR2 FQNEAQ (reference sequence). V was clipped by 6 bases and J by 0 bases, with 10 bases between them. For the CDR3, the DNA is TGTGCCAGCAGTCTACAGGATAGCACAGATACGCAGTATTTT. Translation: CASSLQDSTDTQYF. Looking up the rest from reference TRBV7-9 and TRBJ2-3 gives the full variable domain: DTGVSQNPRHKITKRGQNVTFRCDPISEHNRLYWYRQTLGQGPEFLTYFQNEAQLEKSRLLSDRFSAERPKGSFSTLEIQRTEQGDSAMYLCASSLQDSTDTQYFGPGTRLTVL.

This clonotype was seen a few times. V gene TRBV25-1 combines with J gene TRBJ2-1; no definite D call. Between the trimmed V and J ends, which lost 8 bases and 0 bases, there was a span of 17 bases. Germline CDR1 and CDR2: MGHDK and SYGVNS. This CDR3 is 16 amino acids long. CDR3 sequence: CASSPAAAHSYNEQFF. CDR3 nucleotide sequence: TGTGCCAGCTCTCCCGCGGCGGCCCACTCCTACAATGAGCAGTTCTTC. The whole variable domain, filled in from reference TRBV25-1 and TRBJ2-1, reads EADIYQTPRYLVIGTGKKITLECSQTMGHDKMYWYQQDPGMELHLIHYSYGVNSTEKGDLSSESTVSRIRTEHFPLTLESARPSHTSQYLCASSPAAAHSYNEQFFGPGTRLTVL.

With respect to this clonotype: This may come from a read error, since a much larger clone is one base off. The V gene is TRBV29-1, the J gene TRBJ2-1; possibly TRBD2 for D (6 bases). CDR3 length: 13 amino acids. Trimming pared 7 bases from V and 7 bases from J, leaving 17 bases between. Germline V gene sequence: CDR1 SQVTM, CDR2 ANQGSEA. The CDR3, as DNA: TGCAGCGGCCTAGCGACCCCTACAAATGAGCAGTTCTTC. Amino acid sequence: CSGLATPTNEQFF.

The genes are TRBV7-9 and TRBJ2-4; D call uncertain. The V and J ends lost 1 base and 8 bases respectively, with 9 bases between them. Per the germline V gene, CDR1 is SEHNR and CDR2 is FQNEAQ (reference sequence). CDR3 size: 13 residues. In nucleotides, the CDR3 is TGTGCCAGCAGCTTAGGGGTGGAAGACATTCAGTACTTC. Translating gives CASSLGVEDIQYF.

This clonotype has a single count. With a much larger clone just one base away, this may be a read error. The rearrangement joins TRBV4-1 to TRBJ2-1; 7 bases match TRBD1. The CDR3 runs 17 residues. The germline V gene has CDR1 MGHRA and CDR2 YSYEKL. This CDR3 reads CVSSQDEVDRVYNEQFF. The CDR3 coding sequence is TGCGTCAGCAGCCAAGATGAAGTAGACAGGGTGTACAATGAGCAGTTCTTC.

For this clonotype: This may be a read error, as it is one base from a much larger clone. This sequence joins TRBV12-3 or TRBV12-4 and TRBJ1-6; 8 positions match TRBD1. The CDR3 extends over 15 amino acids. V lost 4 bases, J lost 7 bases, and 6 bases stayed unmatched. DNA for the CDR3: TGTGCCAGCAGTTCCGCGGCAGGGGGCAATTCACCCCTCCACTTT. Its translation: CASSSAAGGNSPLHF.

As to this clonotype: The conserved closing phenylalanine or tryptophan is absent in this CDR3, likely reflecting a read error. This chain joins TRBV12-5 and TRBJ1-1; TRBD1 is a possible D gene (5 bases). The CDR3 length is 16 residues. CDR1 is LGHNT and CDR2 is FRNRAP in the germline V gene. Trimming cost V 1 base and J 11 bases, with 23 bases left between them. This CDR3 reads CASGLGETAAGGTAFY. In DNA form, the CDR3 reads TGTGCTAGTGGTTTGGGAGAAACGGCCGCGGGAGGGACGGCTTTCTAT.

As to this clonotype: A much larger clone differs by one base, so this may be a read error. CDR3 sequence (DNA): TGTGCCGGCAGCCAAGATACGGGAATCCCCACCGGGGAGCTGTTTTTT. Translation gives CAGSQDTGIPTGELFF. This sequence joins TRBV4-2 and TRBJ2-2, with D perhaps TRBD2 (5 bases). The germline gives CDR1 LGHNA, CDR2 YNFKEQ. The CDR3 loop spans 16 amino acids.

In regard to this clonotype: The CDR3 carries no conserved terminal phenylalanine or tryptophan, so it likely arises from a read error. In DNA, the CDR3 is TGCGCCAGCAGCGCCATTCGACAAGAGACACAGTACTAC. Translating it yields CASSAIRQETQYY. This rearrangement joins TRBV5-1 to TRBJ2-5, with D unclear. CDR3 size: 13 residues. CDR1 and CDR2 (germline): SGHRS, YFSETQ.

For this clonotype: A much larger clonotype is one base distant, so this may be a read error. The J gene is TRBJ2-7, the V gene TRBV6-5; maybe TRBD1 (6 bases). Germline V gene lookup returns CDR1 MNHEY and CDR2 SVGAGI. The CDR3 runs to 14 residues. DNA for the CDR3: TGTGCCGGCAGGGAAGGAGCCAGGGGAAACGAGCAGTACTTC. Translating gives CAGREGARGNEQYF.

This chain joins TRBV5-5 and TRBJ2-1; tentative D call: TRBD2 (6 bases). Deletions cut 5 bases from V and 2 bases from J, with 17 bases between. CDR3 length: 16 amino acids. CDR1 is SGHKS and CDR2 is YYEKEE in the germline V gene (reference sequence). The CDR3 reads CASRGRDLLTYNEQFF. For the CDR3, the DNA is TGTGCCAGCAGGGGCCGGGACTTATTAACCTACAATGAGCAGTTCTTC.

This clonotype was observed a handful of times. The DNA of the CDR3 is TGTGCCAGCCCCGGCGGGACCTCCGCGGTGGACGAGCAGTACTTC. This sequence encodes CASPGGTSAVDEQYF. The chain has TRBV5-6 and TRBJ2-7; TRBD2 is a possible D gene (6 bases). Germline assignment: CDR1 SGHDT and CDR2 YYEEEE. V lost 7 bases to trimming and J lost 5 bases, with 22 bases between them. The CDR3 is 15 amino acids.

V usage is TRBV4-1 and J usage is TRBJ2-7, with D perhaps matching TRBD1 (5 bases). The CDR3 consists of 18 residues. CDR1 and CDR2 (germline): MGHRA, YSYEKL. The V end was cut by 2 bases, the J end by 2 bases, with 22 bases between. CDR3 loop: CASSQQIAPARVAYEQYF. As DNA, the CDR3 is TGCGCCAGCAGCCAACAAATCGCACCGGCCAGGGTCGCCTACGAGCAGTACTTC.

This clonotype occurred a few times. The J gene is TRBJ1-1, the V gene TRBV6-2 or TRBV6-3, with 9 bases aligning to TRBD1. CDR1 and CDR2 from the germline V gene are MNHEY and SVGEGT. J lost 5 bases, V lost 7 bases, and 14 bases had no gene match. The CDR3 runs 16 residues. CDR3 sequence: CASTAGEDRGRTEAFF. The CDR3 nucleotides read TGTGCCAGCACGGCCGGAGAGGACAGGGGAAGGACTGAAGCTTTCTTT.

The chain combines TRBV19 with TRBJ2-7; the match to TRBD1 covers 9 bases. The CDR3 covers 14 residues. V dropped 5 bases and J dropped 2; count of bases not matched to a gene: 4. Germline V gene lookup returns CDR1 LNHDA and CDR2 SQIVND (reference sequence). The CDR3, as DNA: TGTGCCAGTAGTCGGGACAGGGCTACCTACGAGCAGTACTTC. This codes for CASSRDRATYEQYF.

This chain joins TRBV19 and TRBJ1-1; D unclear. CDR3 length: 10 residues. Germline lookup yields CDR1 LNHDA and CDR2 SQIVND (reference sequence). Trimming stripped 10 bases from V and 8 bases from J, with 11 bases between. CDR3 in DNA: TGTGCCAATACCGGTCTCGAAGCTTTCTTT. Translated: CANTGLEAFF.

Notes on this clonotype: This clone may be a read error of a much larger clone one base away. The rearrangement links TRBV4-1 to TRBJ2-5; a possible D gene is TRBD1 (5 bases). V lost 1 base to trimming and J lost 5 bases, with 14 bases between them. Germline-derived CDR1 and CDR2 are MGHRA and YSYEKL. CDR3 size: 15 residues. This CDR3 reads CASSQGAPGAETQYF. Written as DNA, the CDR3 is TGCGCCAGCAGCCAAGGGGCTCCTGGGGCGGAGACCCAGTACTTC.

This clonotype has a handful of counts. The chain joins TRBV19 to TRBJ1-2, with D uncertain. The germline CDR1 and CDR2 sequences are LNHDA and SQIVND (reference sequence). The ends were cut back, 5 bases at V and 8 bases at J, with 9 bases in the middle. CDR3 length: 11 amino acids. For the CDR3, the DNA is TGTGCCAGTAGTGTAGCGGAAGGCTACACCTTC. This gives the protein CASSVAEGYTF.

Concerning this clonotype: A much more abundant neighbour one base away suggests this may be a read error. The chain couples TRBV29-1 to TRBJ2-6; D uncertain. The V end was cut by 6 bases, the J end by 0 bases, with 6 bases between. The CDR3 sequence is 13 residues long. The V gene's germline CDR1 is SQVTM and CDR2 ANQGSEA. The CDR3: CSVAFSGANVLTF. The CDR3 region has the DNA TGCAGCGTGGCGTTCTCTGGGGCCAACGTCCTGACTTTC.

On this clonotype: Given the absence of the conserved phenylalanine or tryptophan at the CDR3 end, a read error is likely. The chain carries TRBV29-1 and TRBJ2-3, with D perhaps being TRBD1 or TRBD2 (6 bases each). The CDR3 is 13 residues long. Germline assignment: CDR1 SQVTM and CDR2 ANQGSEA. The CDR3 bases are TGCAGCGTTGAGGTGGGGGGCACAGACACGCAGTATTTA. Translated, it gives CSVEVGGTDTQYL.

This clonotype was seen a handful of times. This chain uses TRBV4-2 with TRBJ2-7; 14 nucleotides agree with TRBD2. CDR1 is LGHNA and CDR2 is YNFKEQ in the germline V gene. The CDR3 is 17 residues long. The J segment lost 3 bases and the V segment lost 1 base, leaving 5 bases of the junction unmatched. The CDR3 DNA is TGTGCCAGCAGCCAAGTTTCGGGGACTAGCGGGAGCTACGAGCAGTACTTC. Its protein is CASSQVSGTSGSYEQYF.

On this clonotype: The junction and the germline gene differ at one end; a read error may be behind it. V gene TRBV12-3 or TRBV12-4 combines with J gene TRBJ1-5, with D possibly matching TRBD1 (5 bases). The CDR3 totals 15 residues. The CDR3 region is CASSSPGDSNQLQHF. CDR3 DNA: TGTGCCAGCAGTAGCCCGGGGGATAGCAATCAGCTCCAGCATTTT.

As for this clonotype: A read error is possible here, since a much larger clone lies one base away. This chain joins TRBV5-4 and TRBJ2-5; TRBD1 matches 7 bases. The CDR3 consists of 17 residues. The junction had 14 bases not matched to a gene; V was cut back by 4 bases and J by 2 bases. CDR1 is SGHNT, CDR2 YYREEE, per germline (reference sequence). This chain's CDR3 is CASSPYWTRQGQETQYF. Here the CDR3 DNA reads TGTGCCAGCAGCCCCTATTGGACGAGACAGGGACAAGAGACCCAGTACTTC.

This clonotype has a handful of counts. This may stem from a read error, because a much larger clone lies one nucleotide away. The chain has TRBV12-3 or TRBV12-4 and TRBJ2-5; 8 positions match TRBD2. The CDR3 extends over 15 amino acids. Trimming took 10 bases from V and 5 from J; bases not matched to a gene: 15. CDR3 sequence (DNA): TGTGCCAACAGAGTTGGGACTAGAGCGCCGGAGACCCAGTACTTC. Translating gives CANRVGTRAPETQYF.

The rearrangement joins TRBV7-8 to TRBJ2-2; possible D gene TRBD2, 6 bases. The CDR3 consists of 16 residues. In germline, CDR1 is SGHVS, CDR2 FQNEAQ. The V end lost 5 bases, the J end lost 5 bases, and 18 bases lay between the germline ends. CDR3 amino acids: CASSENPGAPTGELFF. As DNA, the CDR3 is TGTGCCAGCAGCGAGAACCCGGGAGCACCGACCGGGGAGCTGTTTTTT.

Remarks on this clonotype: With a much larger clone just one base away, this may be a read error. The chain combines TRBV4-1 with TRBJ2-7; TRBD2 might be the D (5 bases). The CDR3 covers 16 residues. The V gene lost 3 bases and the J gene lost 0 bases, with 15 bases spanning the gap. Germline CDR1 reads MGHRA; CDR2 reads YSYEKL. As DNA, the CDR3 is TGCGCCAGCAGCCATGCGGCAACGGGGAGCTCCTACGAGCAGTACTTC. This encodes CASSHAATGSSYEQYF.